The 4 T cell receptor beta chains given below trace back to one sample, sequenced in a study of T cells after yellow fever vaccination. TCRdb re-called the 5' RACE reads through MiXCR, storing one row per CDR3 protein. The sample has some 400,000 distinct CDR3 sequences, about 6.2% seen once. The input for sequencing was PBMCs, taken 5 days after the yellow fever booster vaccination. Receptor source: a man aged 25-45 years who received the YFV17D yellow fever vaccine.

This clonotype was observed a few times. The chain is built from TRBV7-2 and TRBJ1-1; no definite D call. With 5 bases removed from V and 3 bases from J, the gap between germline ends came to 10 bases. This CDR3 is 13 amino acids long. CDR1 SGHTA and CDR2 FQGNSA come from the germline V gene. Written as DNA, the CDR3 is TGTGCCAGCAGCATGTTGATTTACACTGAAGCTTTCTTT. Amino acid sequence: CASSMLIYTEAFF.

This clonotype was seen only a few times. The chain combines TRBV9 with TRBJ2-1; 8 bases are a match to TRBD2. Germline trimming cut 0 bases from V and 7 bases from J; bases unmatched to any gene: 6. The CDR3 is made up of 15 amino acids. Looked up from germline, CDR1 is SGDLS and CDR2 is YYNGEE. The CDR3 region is CASSVVVAGKNEQFF. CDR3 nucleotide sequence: TGTGCCAGCAGCGTAGTAGTAGCGGGAAAGAATGAGCAGTTCTTC.

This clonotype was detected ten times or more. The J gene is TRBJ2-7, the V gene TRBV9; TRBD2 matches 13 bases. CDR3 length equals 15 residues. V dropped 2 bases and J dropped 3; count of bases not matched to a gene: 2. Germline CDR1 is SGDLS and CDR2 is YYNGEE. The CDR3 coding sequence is TGTGCCAGCAGCGTGGGACTAGCGGGAAACTACGAGCAGTACTTC. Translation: CASSVGLAGNYEQYF.

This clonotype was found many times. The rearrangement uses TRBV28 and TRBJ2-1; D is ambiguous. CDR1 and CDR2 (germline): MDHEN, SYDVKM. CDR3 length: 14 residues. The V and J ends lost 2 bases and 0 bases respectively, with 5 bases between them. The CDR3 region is CASSLTNSYNEQFF. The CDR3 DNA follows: TGTGCCAGCAGTTTAACAAACTCCTACAATGAGCAGTTCTTC. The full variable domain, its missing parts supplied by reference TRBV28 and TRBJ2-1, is DVKVTQSSRYLVKRTGEKVFLECVQDMDHENMFWYRQDPGLGLRLIYFSYDVKMKEKGDIPEGYSVSREKKERFSLILESASTNQTSMYLCASSLTNSYNEQFFGPGTRLTVL.